These T cell receptor beta chains were read from a single sample in a study of cytomegalovirus exposure and HLA in healthy donors. Some clones are missing from TCRdb's copy, which holds only in-frame ones; the method was immunoSEQ multiplex PCR. This table holds around 130,000 clones, around nine tenths found once. The sample was PBMCs. Every receptor here comes from a man aged 30 to 39 in good health and CMV-seronegative. Each CDR3 is given with its conserved first and last residue. Fields, in order: D gene, J gene, V gene, clone size, CDR3 protein, CDR3 DNA. D genes are given only for firm matches. Size tells how often a clone was seen (once, few, many) or the class of an expanded clone, and some rows leave it out.

D gene: TRBD2
J gene: TRBJ2-3
V gene: TRBV2
clone size: NA
CDR3 protein: CASSVVAGEEVGDTQYF
CDR3 DNA: TGTGCCAGCAGTGTGGTAGCGGGAGAAGAAGTAGGAGATACGCAGTATTTT

D gene: TRBD1
J gene: TRBJ1-1
V gene: TRBV30
clone size: NA
CDR3 protein: CAWRNRGHTEAFF
CDR3 DNA: TGTGCCTGGCGTAACAGGGGTCACACTGAAGCTTTCTTT

D gene: TRBD1
J gene: TRBJ1-5
V gene: TRBV5-5
clone size: NA
CDR3 protein: CASSSMGQTGGPQHF
CDR3 DNA: TGTGCCAGCAGCTCAATGGGACAGACCGGGGGGCCCCAGCATTTT

D gene: NA
J gene: TRBJ1-1
V gene: TRBV7-8
clone size: NA
CDR3 protein: CASSSPSRNGLEAFF
CDR3 DNA: TGTGCCAGCAGCTCCCCTAGTCGGAACGGACTTGAAGCTTTCTTT

D gene: NA
J gene: TRBJ2-3
V gene: TRBV7-2
clone size: NA
CDR3 protein: CASSSRTPNTDTQYF
CDR3 DNA: TGTGCCAGCAGCTCCAGGACTCCAAACACAGATACGCAGTATTTT

D gene: TRBD1
J gene: TRBJ2-7
V gene: TRBV7-2
clone size: NA
CDR3 protein: CASSSSPDRAYEQYF
CDR3 DNA: TGTGCCAGCAGCTCTTCACCGGACAGGGCCTACGAGCAGTACTTC

D gene: NA
J gene: TRBJ1-1
V gene: TRBV14
clone size: NA
CDR3 protein: CASSRFGADTEAFF
CDR3 DNA: TGTGCCAGCAGTAGATTTGGAGCCGATACTGAAGCTTTCTTT

D gene: NA
J gene: TRBJ2-2
V gene: TRBV19
clone size: NA
CDR3 protein: CASSMRGLNTGELFF
CDR3 DNA: TGTGCCAGTAGTATGCGGGGCCTGAACACCGGGGAGCTGTTTTTT

D gene: NA
J gene: TRBJ1-2
V gene: TRBV30
clone size: once
CDR3 protein: CAWDPPRVYGYTF
CDR3 DNA: TGTGCCTGGGACCCCCCCAGGGTATATGGCTACACCTTC

D gene: NA
J gene: TRBJ2-1
V gene: TRBV30
clone size: NA
CDR3 protein: CAWGLRVNEQFF
CDR3 DNA: TGTGCCTGGGGCCTGCGGGTAAATGAGCAGTTCTTC

D gene: TRBD1
J gene: TRBJ1-1
V gene: TRBV5-6
clone size: once
CDR3 protein: CASSLVQGATTNTEAFF
CDR3 DNA: TGTGCCAGCAGCTTGGTGCAGGGGGCGACAACAAACACTGAAGCTTTCTTT

D gene: NA
J gene: TRBJ1-3
V gene: TRBV11-2
clone size: once
CDR3 protein: CASSEGDTIYF
CDR3 DNA: TGTGCCAGCAGCGAGGGAGACACCATATATTTT

D gene: NA
J gene: TRBJ1-5
V gene: TRBV7-9
clone size: NA
CDR3 protein: CASTSSGAGKNQPQHF
CDR3 DNA: TGTGCCAGCACCTCCAGCGGGGCAGGGAAAAATCAGCCCCAGCATTTT

D gene: TRBD1
J gene: TRBJ1-1
V gene: TRBV6-1
clone size: NA
CDR3 protein: CASTDRVTEAFF
CDR3 DNA: TGTGCCAGCACGGACAGGGTGACTGAAGCTTTCTTT

D gene: TRBD2
J gene: TRBJ2-7
V gene: TRBV28
clone size: NA
CDR3 protein: CASRDPGLAGGPRNEQYF
CDR3 DNA: TGTGCCAGCAGGGACCCGGGACTAGCGGGAGGGCCCCGAAACGAGCAGTACTTC

D gene: TRBD2
J gene: TRBJ2-3
V gene: TRBV7-2
clone size: NA
CDR3 protein: CASSASTSGVRWADTQYF
CDR3 DNA: TGTGCCAGCAGCGCCTCGACTAGCGGGGTTCGGTGGGCAGATACGCAGTATTTT

D gene: NA
J gene: TRBJ2-1
V gene: TRBV18
clone size: NA
CDR3 protein: CASSPPTPAYEQFF
CDR3 DNA: TGTGCCAGCTCACCACCGACTCCGGCGTATGAGCAGTTCTTC